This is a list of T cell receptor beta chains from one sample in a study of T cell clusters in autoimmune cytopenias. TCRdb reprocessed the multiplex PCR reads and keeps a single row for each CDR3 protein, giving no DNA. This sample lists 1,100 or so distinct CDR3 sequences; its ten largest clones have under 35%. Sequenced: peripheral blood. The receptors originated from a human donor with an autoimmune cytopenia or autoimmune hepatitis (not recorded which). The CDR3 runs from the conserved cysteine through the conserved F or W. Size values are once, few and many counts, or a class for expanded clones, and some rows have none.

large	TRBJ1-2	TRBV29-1	CSVVGTGGLHYGYTF
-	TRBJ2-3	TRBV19	CASKSQRTSTDTQYF
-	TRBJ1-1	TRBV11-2	CASSLVGTEAFF
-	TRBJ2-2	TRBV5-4	CASSLETTGELFF
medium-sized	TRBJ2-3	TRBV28	CASSLEGLLSTDTQYF
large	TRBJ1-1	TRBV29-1	CSVGSWNTEAFF
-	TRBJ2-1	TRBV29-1	CSVEDRFATSGHNEQFF
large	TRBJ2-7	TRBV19	CASSIDAAGVGYEQYF
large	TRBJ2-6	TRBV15	CATSRDRKAGSGANVLTF
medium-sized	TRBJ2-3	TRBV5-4	CASSLGSMTDTQYF
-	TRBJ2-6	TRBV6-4	CASSEPRPLVLTF
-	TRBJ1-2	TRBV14	CASSQLSRVGGYTF
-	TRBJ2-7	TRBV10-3	CAISNTGGPHEQYF
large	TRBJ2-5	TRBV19	CASSTAAGGQETQYF
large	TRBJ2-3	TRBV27	CASRRTGTLSTDTQYF
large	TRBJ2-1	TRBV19	CASSIGIANEQFF
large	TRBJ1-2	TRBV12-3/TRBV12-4	CASSLGRTVYGYTF
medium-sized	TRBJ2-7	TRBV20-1	CSASAGPLYEQYF
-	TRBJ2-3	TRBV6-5	CASRRAGRSGTDTQYF
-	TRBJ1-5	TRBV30	CAWRSKGGNQPQHF
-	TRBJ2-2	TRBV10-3	CASRLQGSSNTGELFF
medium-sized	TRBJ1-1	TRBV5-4	CASSFMENTEAFF
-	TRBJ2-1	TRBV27	CASTSGSFYNEQFF
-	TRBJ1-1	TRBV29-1	CSVGGGMNTEAFF
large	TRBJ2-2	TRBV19	CASSVLAGNTGELFF
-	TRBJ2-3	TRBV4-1	CASSQEGTSGGTDTQYF
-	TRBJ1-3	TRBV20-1	CSAIRRDYSGNTIYF
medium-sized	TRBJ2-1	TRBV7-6	CASSSDRGHVNEQFF
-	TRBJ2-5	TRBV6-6	CASSSLAGHQETQYF
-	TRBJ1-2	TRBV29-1	CSVPRSYGYTF
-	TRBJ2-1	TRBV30	CAWTQLASQFF
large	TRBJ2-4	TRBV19	CASSPAGTSGRYIQYF
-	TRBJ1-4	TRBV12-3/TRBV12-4	CASRLQGPGTGGWNEKLFF
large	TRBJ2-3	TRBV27	CASSAPGQGKDTQYF
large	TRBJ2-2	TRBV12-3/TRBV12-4	CASSSHARTGTGELFF
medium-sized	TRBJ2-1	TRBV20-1	CSARDASGGKQFF
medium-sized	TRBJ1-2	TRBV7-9	CASSLEEQSYGYTF
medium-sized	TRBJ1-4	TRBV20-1	CSAPRTGEGEKLFF
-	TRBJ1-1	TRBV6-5	CASRLAGARVYTEAFF
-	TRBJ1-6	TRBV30	CAWSGSARQGGNSPLHF
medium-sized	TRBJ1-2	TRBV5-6	CASSLALDASLKGDYGYTF
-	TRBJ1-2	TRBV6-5	CASSYEGGQGNGYTF
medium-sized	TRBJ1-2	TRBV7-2	CASSLESPGRSLYTF
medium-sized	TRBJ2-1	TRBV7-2	CASSLGASGSYEQFF
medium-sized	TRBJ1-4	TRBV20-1	CSAKVRNEKLFF
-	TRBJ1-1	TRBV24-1	CATSTGDTEAFF
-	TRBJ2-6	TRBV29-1	CSASRDTDSGANVLTF
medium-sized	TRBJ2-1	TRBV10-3	CAIMSSGGGNEQFF
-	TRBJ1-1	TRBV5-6	CASTPVTGSTEAFF
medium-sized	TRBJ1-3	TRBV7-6	CASSTIGNTIYF
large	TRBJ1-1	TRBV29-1	CSVFTGVNTEAFF
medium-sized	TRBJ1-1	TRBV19	CASSAHRGINTEAFF
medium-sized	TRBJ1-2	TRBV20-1	CSAKLGQLDGYTF
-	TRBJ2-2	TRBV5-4	CASSIGTGATKLFF
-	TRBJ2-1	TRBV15	CATSRGTSGASSYNEQFF
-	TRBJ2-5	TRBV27	CASSFNGGKETQYF
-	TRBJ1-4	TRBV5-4	CASSLTHRTGNPEEKLFF
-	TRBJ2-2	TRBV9	CASSQTYGELFF
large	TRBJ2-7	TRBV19	CASSSGGYSHEQYF